The present entry profiles one T cell receptor (beta chain) with its context. The antigen is undetermined. Data came from immunoSEQ multiplex PCR; TCRdb stores just in-frame clones and leaves some out. Of 95,000 to 110,000 clones listed, 87% are singletons. These data belong to a study of T cell responses to AZD1222 COVID-19 vaccine. The CDR3 sequence is 15 residues long. The germline V gene has CDR1 MNHEY and CDR2 SVGAGI. The germline V and J ends were trimmed by 0 bases and 0 bases, with 8 bases remaining between them. Findings and limits, study-wide: Donors were largely white British and mainly female; clonal diversity was possibly underestimated. Baseline antibody screening turned up just a handful of seropositive AZD1222 recipients.

This specimen was peripheral blood, taken 28 days after the second AZD1222 dose. The chain links TRBV6-5 to TRBJ1-1, with D unresolved. This clonotype was obtained from an adult who received the AZD1222 COVID-19 vaccine. As DNA, the CDR3 is TGTGCCAGCAGTTACTCTGCGACACTGAACACTGAAGCTTTCTTT. Amino acids: CASSYSATLNTEAFF.